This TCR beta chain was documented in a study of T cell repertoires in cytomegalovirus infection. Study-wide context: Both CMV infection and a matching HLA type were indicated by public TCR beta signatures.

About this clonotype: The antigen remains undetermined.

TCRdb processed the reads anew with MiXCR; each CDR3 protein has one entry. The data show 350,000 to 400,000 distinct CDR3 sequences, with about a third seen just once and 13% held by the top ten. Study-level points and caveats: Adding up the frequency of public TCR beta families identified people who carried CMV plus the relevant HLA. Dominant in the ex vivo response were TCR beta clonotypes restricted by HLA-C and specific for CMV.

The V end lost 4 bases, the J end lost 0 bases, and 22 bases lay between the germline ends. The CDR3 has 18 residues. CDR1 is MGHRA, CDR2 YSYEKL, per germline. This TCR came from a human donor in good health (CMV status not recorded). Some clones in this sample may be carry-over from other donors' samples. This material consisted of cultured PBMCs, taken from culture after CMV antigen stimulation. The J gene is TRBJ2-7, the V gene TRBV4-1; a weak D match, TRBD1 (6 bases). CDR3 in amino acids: CASSLQGSGTLSSYEQYF. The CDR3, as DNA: TGCGCCAGCAGCCTACAAGGGTCCGGGACACTAAGCTCCTACGAGCAGTACTTC.